Listed below are T cell receptor beta chains from one sample, sequenced in a study of CD8 T cells in Susac syndrome. One entry per CDR3 protein, called by TCRdb with MiXCR from the immunoSEQ multiplex PCR reads. The sample records 150,000 to 200,000 distinct CDR3 sequences, roughly 94% being singletons. The material sequenced was CD4+ T cells from PBMCs. All receptors derive from a human donor with multiple sclerosis. CDR3s include the opening cysteine and the closing phenylalanine or tryptophan. Fields, in order: D gene, V gene, J gene, clone size, CDR3 DNA, CDR3 protein. A D gene is named only where the DNA matches it firmly. Clone size is stated in some rows and not others, as once, few, many or a class when expanded.

D: TRBD2
V: TRBV3-1
J: TRBJ2-1
size: few
DNA: TGTGCCAGCAGCCCGGGGGGCTCCTACAATGAGCAGTTCTTC
CDR3: CASSPGGSYNEQFF

D: -
V: TRBV7-9
J: TRBJ1-2
size: -
DNA: TGTGCCAGCAGCGCGACGCAGGGGACTGGCTACACCTTC
CDR3: CASSATQGTGYTF

D: -
V: TRBV30
J: TRBJ2-7
size: -
DNA: TGTGCCTGGAGAATGGGCAACGAGCAGTACTTC
CDR3: CAWRMGNEQYF

D: -
V: TRBV28
J: TRBJ2-5
size: -
DNA: TGTGCCAGCAAGGGGGGAGAGACCCAGTACTTC
CDR3: CASKGGETQYF

D: -
V: TRBV29-1
J: TRBJ2-5
size: -
DNA: TGCAGCGCGCACCAGGGACAAGAGACCCAGTACTTC
CDR3: CSAHQGQETQYF

D: -
V: TRBV9
J: TRBJ1-2
size: -
DNA: TGTGCCAGCACCAGTCTGGGGGGCGCTTTACCCGGCTACACCTTC
CDR3: CASTSLGGALPGYTF

D: TRBD2
V: TRBV2
J: TRBJ2-7
size: -
DNA: TGTGCCAGCTTGCGACTAGCGGGATCCGAGCAGTACTTC
CDR3: CASLRLAGSEQYF

D: TRBD1
V: TRBV30
J: TRBJ2-5
size: -
DNA: TGTGCCTGGAGTCAGATGGGACAGGGAGGTGGGGAGACCCAGTACTTC
CDR3: CAWSQMGQGGGETQYF

D: -
V: TRBV15
J: TRBJ2-4
size: -
DNA: TGTGCCACCAGCAGCTCTGAGACCATTCAGTACTTC
CDR3: CATSSSETIQYF

D: TRBD1
V: TRBV5-1
J: TRBJ1-1
size: -
DNA: TGCGCCAGCAGCTTGGAGGAGGGGGCCACTGAAGCTTTCTTT
CDR3: CASSLEEGATEAFF

D: -
V: TRBV4-2
J: TRBJ2-2
size: few
DNA: TGTGCCAGCAGCTTGCCTGGGGCGAACACCGGGGAGCTGTTTTTT
CDR3: CASSLPGANTGELFF

D: TRBD1
V: TRBV5-1
J: TRBJ2-7
size: -
DNA: TGCGCCAGCAGCGTGCAAGGGACAGGGGGCAACTACGAGCAGTACTTC
CDR3: CASSVQGTGGNYEQYF

D: -
V: TRBV28
J: TRBJ2-7
size: -
DNA: TGTGCCACCTCCCTAAGTACCTACGAGCAGTACTTC
CDR3: CATSLSTYEQYF

D: -
V: TRBV14
J: TRBJ1-2
size: -
DNA: TGTGCCAGCAGCCCCTGGGGCCTGTCTGGCTACACCTTC
CDR3: CASSPWGLSGYTF

D: -
V: TRBV15
J: TRBJ2-7
size: -
DNA: TGTGCCACCAGCAGATCTCTTGGCCACGAGCAGTACTTC
CDR3: CATSRSLGHEQYF

D: -
V: TRBV12-3/TRBV12-4
J: TRBJ1-1
size: -
DNA: TGTGCCAGCATCAAGACTCCCGGAAACACTGAAGCTTTCTTT
CDR3: CASIKTPGNTEAFF

D: TRBD1
V: TRBV9
J: TRBJ2-7
size: -
DNA: TGTGCCAGCAGCGTAGCTCCCCCCAGACAGGGAAGGCGGATGGGGTACTTC
CDR3: CASSVAPPRQGRRMGYF

D: TRBD1
V: TRBV4-1
J: TRBJ1-1
size: -
DNA: TGCGCCAGCAGCCAACGGTCGGGACAGGTGAACACTGAAGCTTTCTTT
CDR3: CASSQRSGQVNTEAFF

D: -
V: TRBV19
J: TRBJ1-3
size: -
DNA: TGTGCCAGTAGTATTCGGGAGATTTCTGGAAACACCATATATTTT
CDR3: CASSIREISGNTIYF

D: -
V: TRBV7-9
J: TRBJ2-5
size: -
DNA: TGTGCCAGCAGCCAAGGAGGGGAGCCGTACTTC
CDR3: CASSQGGEPYF

D: -
V: TRBV13
J: TRBJ2-7
size: once
DNA: TGTGCCAGCAGCCACGGATTTACCTACGAGCAGTACTTC
CDR3: CASSHGFTYEQYF

D: -
V: TRBV19
J: TRBJ2-1
size: -
DNA: TGTGCCAGTAGTTCTTGGCGGAGTACCTACAATGAGCAGTTCTTC
CDR3: CASSSWRSTYNEQFF

D: TRBD1
V: TRBV20-1
J: TRBJ1-2
size: once
DNA: TGCAGTGCTAGAGGTCAGGGGGGAAACTATGGCTACACCTTC
CDR3: CSARGQGGNYGYTF

D: TRBD1
V: TRBV12-3/TRBV12-4
J: TRBJ2-2
size: -
DNA: TGTGCCAGCAGCCTTACGGGACAGCACACCGGGGAGCTGTTTTTT
CDR3: CASSLTGQHTGELFF

D: TRBD2
V: TRBV6-1
J: TRBJ2-1
size: -
DNA: TGTGCCAGCAGTGCAGGGACTAGCGGGAGTAGGCAGTTCTTC
CDR3: CASSAGTSGSRQFF

D: -
V: TRBV2
J: TRBJ2-1
size: -
DNA: TGTGCCAGCAGTTTAGAGAAATCCTACAATGAGCAGTTCTTC
CDR3: CASSLEKSYNEQFF

D: -
V: TRBV7-2
J: TRBJ2-7
size: -
DNA: TGTGCCAGCAGCTTATCCCATTACTACGAGCAGTACTTC
CDR3: CASSLSHYYEQYF

D: TRBD2
V: TRBV7-3
J: TRBJ2-2
size: -
DNA: TGTGCCAGCAGCATTAGCGGGAGCACCGGGGAGCTGTTTTTT
CDR3: CASSISGSTGELFF

D: TRBD2
V: TRBV28
J: TRBJ2-7
size: -
DNA: TGTGCCAGCATCGACCGGACGGGAGGGGGGAGCTACGAGCAGTACTTC
CDR3: CASIDRTGGGSYEQYF

D: TRBD2
V: TRBV30
J: TRBJ2-3
size: -
DNA: TGTGCCTGGACCGATACCCGGGGGGGAACAAGGCAGTATTTT
CDR3: CAWTDTRGGTRQYF

D: -
V: TRBV28
J: TRBJ2-5
size: -
DNA: TGTGCCAGCAAGCGGGCTGGGTACCAAGAGACCCAGTACTTC
CDR3: CASKRAGYQETQYF

D: -
V: TRBV10-3
J: TRBJ2-2
size: once
DNA: TGTGCCATCATAGCCGGAGGGGAGCTGTTTTTT
CDR3: CAIIAGGELFF

D: TRBD2
V: TRBV2
J: TRBJ2-1
size: -
DNA: TGTGCCAGCATAGCGGGATACTCCTACAATGAGCAGTTCTTC
CDR3: CASIAGYSYNEQFF

D: -
V: TRBV5-1
J: TRBJ2-7
size: -
DNA: TGCGCCAGCAAAGGAACGGCGGGGAGCTCCTACGAGCAGTACTTC
CDR3: CASKGTAGSSYEQYF

D: -
V: TRBV30
J: TRBJ1-5
size: -
DNA: TGTGCCTGTTCGGCGGGTGGCAATCAGCCCCAGCATTTT
CDR3: CACSAGGNQPQHF

D: TRBD2
V: TRBV7-9
J: TRBJ2-2
size: once
DNA: TGTGCCAGCAGCTTAAGCGGGAGGAAGTACACCGGGGAGCTGTTTTTT
CDR3: CASSLSGRKYTGELFF

D: -
V: TRBV9
J: TRBJ1-2
size: few
DNA: TGTGCCAGCAGCGTAGACGCCACTAGGGCGTATGGCTACACCTTC
CDR3: CASSVDATRAYGYTF

D: -
V: TRBV6-6
J: TRBJ1-2
size: -
DNA: TGTGCCAGCAGTTACCAGTATGGCTACACCTTC
CDR3: CASSYQYGYTF

D: TRBD2
V: TRBV6-1
J: TRBJ2-2
size: -
DNA: TGTGCCAGCAGCGCACAGCCGGGACTAGCGGGAAGAGGGGAGCTGTTTTTT
CDR3: CASSAQPGLAGRGELFF

D: -
V: TRBV6-6
J: TRBJ1-2
size: once
DNA: TGTGCCAGCAACCCGGCAGATTATGGCTACACCTTC
CDR3: CASNPADYGYTF

D: -
V: TRBV20-1
J: TRBJ2-2
size: -
DNA: TGCAGTGCGAGGAGGGCCTCGAACACCGGGGAGCTGTTTTTT
CDR3: CSARRASNTGELFF

D: -
V: TRBV20-1
J: TRBJ2-3
size: -
DNA: TGCAGTGCTACCAGGGTGGGCACAGATACGCAGTATTTT
CDR3: CSATRVGTDTQYF

D: -
V: TRBV30
J: TRBJ2-2
size: -
DNA: TGTGCCTGGAGGGCTGGGCCGAACACCGGGGAGCTGTTTTTT
CDR3: CAWRAGPNTGELFF

D: -
V: TRBV24-1
J: TRBJ2-3
size: once
DNA: TGTGCCACCAGTGAGAGCGGGAGCACAGATACGCAGTATTTT
CDR3: CATSESGSTDTQYF

D: -
V: TRBV18
J: TRBJ2-7
size: -
DNA: TGTGCCAGCTCACCTACAATCGGACAGCTACTTTACGAGCAGTACTTC
CDR3: CASSPTIGQLLYEQYF

D: -
V: TRBV5-1
J: TRBJ2-3
size: -
DNA: TGCGCCAGCAGCTTGTACAGGAGCGCAGATACGCAGTATTTT
CDR3: CASSLYRSADTQYF